The clone carrying this T cell receptor (beta chain) is a singleton in its sample. The CDR3 loop spans 13 amino acids. Germline V lookup: CDR1 MGHDK, CDR2 SYGVNS. Between the trimmed V and J ends, which lost 3 bases and 0 bases, there was a span of 6 bases. Original data processing: Scientists estimated how many nucleated cells there were by amplifying reference gene primers. Method: immunoSEQ multiplex PCR; TCRdb's copy keeps in-frame clones and lacks some. That table supplies the V and J calls and clone size; D and trimming were determined from the DNA. The table records roughly 380,000 clones, around 84% of them present only once. The data are from a study of blood T cell repertoires in COVID-19. Study background: The United States, Italy and Spain provided the acute and convalescent COVID-19 samples. PBMCs, B-cell-depleted T cells, or T cells were the source of the cDNA or gDNA that made up the material.

The receptor's source is a woman aged 18-30 years with acute or convalescent COVID-19. The specimen was peripheral blood. The chain combines TRBV25-1 with TRBJ2-7; no definite D call. The CDR3 sequence: CASSDRNSYEQYF. The CDR3 DNA follows: TGTGCCAGCAGTGACAGGAACTCCTACGAGCAGTACTTC.